These 18 T cell receptor beta chains originate from one sample sequenced in a study of shared clonotypes between healthy human individuals. The repertoire was sequenced with immunoSEQ multiplex PCR; TCRdb's copy has only in-frame clones and lacks some. The sample has roughly 1,600,000 clones; around 98.5% are singletons. Sequencing was done on a sample of naive CD4+ T cells sorted from blood. Subset: CD45RA+ positively selected. The receptors come from a man younger than 40 in good health.

The V and J genes are TRBV15 and TRBJ1-2; 7 nucleotides agree with TRBD1. Losses at the gene ends were 0 bases for V and 4 bases for J; bases not matched to a gene: 5. Per the germline V gene, CDR1 is LNHNV and CDR2 is YYDKDF (reference sequence). This CDR3 has 15 residues. As DNA, the CDR3 is TGTGCCACCAGCAGAGATCCTCGACAGGGCTATGGCTACACCTTC. Translation gives CATSRDPRQGYGYTF.

The J gene is TRBJ2-7, the V gene TRBV6-1; D may be TRBD1 (6 bases). The CDR3 covers 14 residues. Germline assignment: CDR1 MNHNS and CDR2 SASEGT. V was cut by 6 bases and J by 0 bases, with 12 bases left in between. CDR3 in DNA: TGTGCCAGCAGCTTGACAGGAAACTCCTACGAGCAGTACTTC. This translates into CASSLTGNSYEQYF.

The chain links TRBV5-1 to TRBJ2-7, with 7 bases matching TRBD1. Germline-derived CDR1 and CDR2 are SGHRS and YFSETQ. Trimming removed 4 bases from V and 4 bases from J; junction bases left unmatched: 2. This CDR3 region has 12 residues. This CDR3 reads CASSGTEYEQYF. The CDR3 nucleotides read TGCGCCAGCAGCGGGACAGAATACGAGCAGTACTTC.

The chain combines TRBV5-6 with TRBJ2-1; the D is unclear. CDR3 size: 11 residues. Trimming stripped 0 bases from V and 9 bases from J, with 4 bases between. Germline V gene data show CDR1 as SGHDT and CDR2 as YYEEEE. The CDR3 here is CASSLVGEQFF. The CDR3 DNA reads as TGTGCCAGCAGCTTGGTGGGTGAGCAGTTCTTC.

The rearrangement links TRBV28 to TRBJ1-2, with TRBD1 matching 9 bases. Trimming removed 4 bases from V and 3 bases from J; junction bases left unmatched: 9. Germline V CDR1 and CDR2: MDHEN, SYDVKM. The CDR3 runs 16 residues. The CDR3 reads CASSSEPGQGYYGYTF. The CDR3 nucleotides are TGTGCCAGCAGTTCCGAGCCGGGACAGGGCTACTATGGCTACACCTTC.

The CDR3 nucleotides are TGTGCCAGTAGTATCAGGATGAGCACTGAAGCTTTCTTT. It specifies CASSIRMSTEAFF. The V and J genes are TRBV19 and TRBJ1-1; D remains unclear. The CDR3 has 13 residues. Germline CDR1 reads LNHDA; CDR2 reads SQIVND (reference sequence). The ends were cut back, 3 bases at V and 4 bases at J, with 9 bases in the middle.

The chain employs TRBV2 and TRBJ2-5; D call uncertain. CDR3 size: 13 residues. CDR1 SNHLY and CDR2 FYNNEI come from the germline V gene. Trimming took off 1 base at V and 13 bases at J, with 16 bases between the two ends. In DNA, the CDR3 is TGTGCCAGCAGTGAAGTATCAGGATTCGAAAGGTACTTC. This codes for CASSEVSGFERYF.

This clone was seen only once. The CDR3 region has the DNA TGTGCCTGGACAGCAGGGGCCCAAGAGACCCAGTACTTC. It encodes CAWTAGAQETQYF. This chain uses TRBV30 with TRBJ2-5; D possibly corresponds to TRBD1 (6 bases). The CDR3 extends over 13 amino acids. Germline CDR1 reads GTSNPN; CDR2 reads SVGIG (reference sequence). V lost 4 bases to trimming and J lost 1 base, with 10 bases between them. Complete variable domain (other parts from reference TRBV30 and TRBJ2-5): SQTIHQWPATLVQPVGSPLSLECTVEGTSNPNLYWYRQAAGRGLQLLFYSVGIGQISSEVPQNLSASRPQDRQFILSSKKLLLSDSGFYLCAWTAGAQETQYFGPGTRLLVL.

This rearrangement joins TRBV27 to TRBJ1-4; D call uncertain. CDR1 and CDR2 (germline): MNHEY, SMNVEV (reference sequence). V lost 0 bases to trimming and J lost 3 bases, with 2 bases between them. CDR3 length: 13 residues. CDR3 nucleotides: TGTGCCAGCAGTTTATCGGCTAATGAAAAACTGTTTTTT. Residues: CASSLSANEKLFF.

This chain connects TRBV2 to TRBJ1-2, with D tentatively TRBD1 (6 bases). The length of the CDR3 is 12 residues. In germline, CDR1 is SNHLY, CDR2 FYNNEI. Deletions cut 6 bases from V and 6 bases from J, with 11 bases between. CDR3 sequence (DNA): TGTGCCAGCAGGAGGGGGACGGATGGCTACACCTTC. Its translation is CASRRGTDGYTF. The full variable domain, rest sourced from reference TRBV2 and TRBJ1-2, is EPEVTQTPSHQVTQMGQEVILRCVPISNHLYFYWYRQILGQKVEFLVSFYNNEISEKSEIFDDQFSVERPDGSNFTLKIRSTKLEDSAMYFCASRRGTDGYTFGSGTRLTVV.

The V and J genes are TRBV13 and TRBJ2-2, with D perhaps matching TRBD1 (6 bases). The CDR3 runs 13 residues. CDR1 is PRHDT and CDR2 is FYEKMQ in the germline V gene (reference sequence). The V and J ends lost 4 bases and 6 bases respectively, with 9 bases between them. CDR3 coding DNA: TGTGCCAGCAGCTCGACAGGAGCCGGGGAGCTGTTTTTT. Translation: CASSSTGAGELFF.

V and J are TRBV10-3 and TRBJ2-7, with TRBD1 matching 7 bases. This CDR3 is 15 amino acids long. V shed 8 bases, J shed 0 bases, and the junction held 10 bases outside the gene matches. The V gene's germline CDR1 is ENHRY and CDR2 SYGVKD. The CDR3 nucleotides read TGTGCCATCTCATCCAGCCGGGACAGCTCCTACGAGCAGTACTTC. Amino acid sequence: CAISSSRDSSYEQYF.

In its sample, this clone was seen once. The chain uses TRBV6-5 and TRBJ2-2; D is perhaps TRBD1 or TRBD2 (5 bases each). The CDR3 has 14 residues. Germline CDR1 MNHEY, CDR2 SVGAGI. V lost 0 bases, J lost 8 bases, and 10 bases lay in between. DNA for the CDR3: TGTGCCAGCAGTTACTCGAGGGACCTGGGGGAGCTGTTTTTT. It is translated as CASSYSRDLGELFF.

The V gene is TRBV11-2, the J gene TRBJ2-7; 7 bases are shared with TRBD1. The CDR3 extends over 14 amino acids. CDR1 is SGHAT, CDR2 FQNNGV, per germline. The V segment lost 4 bases and the J segment 1 base; nucleotides outside the gene matches: 4. CDR3 amino acids: CASSSGTESYEQYF. CDR3 nucleotides: TGTGCCAGCAGCTCCGGGACAGAATCCTACGAGCAGTACTTC.

A note on this clone: This specimen includes other DNA sequences encoding the same CDR3. V usage is TRBV11-2 and J usage is TRBJ2-7, with D maybe TRBD1 (5 bases). The CDR3 sequence is 13 residues long. Germline-derived CDR1 and CDR2 are SGHAT and FQNNGV. V lost 1 base and J lost 3, with 7 bases in between. Here the CDR3 DNA reads TGTGCCAGCAGCTTAGGACAGTACTACGAGCAGTACTTC. It yields the protein CASSLGQYYEQYF. The full variable domain, with the rest looked up from reference TRBV11-2 and TRBJ2-7, is EAGVAQSPRYKIIEKRQSVAFWCNPISGHATLYWYQQILGQGPKLLIQFQNNGVVDDSQLPKDRFSAERLKGVDSTLKIQPAKLEDSAVYLCASSLGQYYEQYFGPGTRLTVT.

This clone is a singleton in its sample. The genes are TRBV7-9 and TRBJ2-6, with D uncertain. CDR1 SEHNR and CDR2 FQNEAQ come from the germline V gene (reference sequence). The ends were cut back, 3 bases at V and 4 bases at J, with 19 bases in the middle. This CDR3 has 18 amino acids. The CDR3 region is CASSFRRIGSSGANVLTF. For the CDR3, the DNA is TGTGCCAGCAGCTTTAGGCGTATAGGTTCAAGCGGGGCCAACGTCCTGACTTTC.

V is TRBV29-1 and J is TRBJ2-7; 12 bases map to TRBD2. Losses at the gene ends were 4 bases for V and 1 base for J; bases not matched to a gene: 5. The CDR3 is 15 residues long. The germline V gene has CDR1 SQVTM and CDR2 ANQGSEA. The CDR3 loop reads CSVGGGTSGSYEQYF. The CDR3 nucleotides are TGCAGCGTTGGGGGAGGGACTAGCGGGTCCTACGAGCAGTACTTC.

The gene calls are TRBV29-1 and TRBJ2-5, with a weak D call TRBD2 (6 bases). The germline V gene has CDR1 SQVTM and CDR2 ANQGSEA. The CDR3 is 14 amino acids. V lost 4 bases, J lost 5 bases, and 17 bases lay in between. In DNA form, the CDR3 reads TGCAGCGTTGCACCGGGAGCCGGAGGGGAGACCCAGTACTTC. Its translation is CSVAPGAGGETQYF.